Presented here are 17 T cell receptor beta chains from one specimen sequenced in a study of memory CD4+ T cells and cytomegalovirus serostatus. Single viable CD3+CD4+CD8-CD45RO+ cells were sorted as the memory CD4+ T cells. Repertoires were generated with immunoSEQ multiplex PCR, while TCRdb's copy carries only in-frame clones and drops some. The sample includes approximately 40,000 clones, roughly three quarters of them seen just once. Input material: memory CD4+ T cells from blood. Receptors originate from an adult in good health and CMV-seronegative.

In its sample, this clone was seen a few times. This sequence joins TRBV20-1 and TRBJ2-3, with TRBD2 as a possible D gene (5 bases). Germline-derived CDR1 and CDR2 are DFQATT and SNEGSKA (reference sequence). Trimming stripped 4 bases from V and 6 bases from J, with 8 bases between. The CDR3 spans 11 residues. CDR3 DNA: TGCAGTGCTAAGACGGGGGATACGCAGTATTTT. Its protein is CSAKTGDTQYF.

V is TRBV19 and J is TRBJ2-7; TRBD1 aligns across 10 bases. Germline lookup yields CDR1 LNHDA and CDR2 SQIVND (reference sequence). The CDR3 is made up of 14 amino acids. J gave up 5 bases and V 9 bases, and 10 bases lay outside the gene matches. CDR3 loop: CASSDRGRNNEQYF. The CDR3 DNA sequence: TGTGCCAGCTCTGACAGGGGGCGCAACAACGAGCAGTACTTC.

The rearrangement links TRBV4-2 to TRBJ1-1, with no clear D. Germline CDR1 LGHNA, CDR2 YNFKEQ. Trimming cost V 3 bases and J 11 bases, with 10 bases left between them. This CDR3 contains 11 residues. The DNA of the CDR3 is TGTGCCAGCAGCCAGGGAATATGGGCTTTCTTT. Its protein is CASSQGIWAFF.

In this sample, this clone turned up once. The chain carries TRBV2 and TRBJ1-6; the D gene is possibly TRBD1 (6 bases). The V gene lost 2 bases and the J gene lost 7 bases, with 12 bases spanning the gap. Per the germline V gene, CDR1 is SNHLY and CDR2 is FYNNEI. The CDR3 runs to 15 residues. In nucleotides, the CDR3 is TGTGCCAGCAGTGAAACAGGGTCGTGGAATTCACCCCTCCACTTT. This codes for CASSETGSWNSPLHF.

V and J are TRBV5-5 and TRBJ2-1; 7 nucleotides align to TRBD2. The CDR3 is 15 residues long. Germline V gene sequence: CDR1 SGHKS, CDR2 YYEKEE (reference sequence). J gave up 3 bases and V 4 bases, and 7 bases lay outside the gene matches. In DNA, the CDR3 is TGTGCCAGCAGCGCCTTAGCGGGTTTCTACAATGAGCAGTTCTTC. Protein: CASSALAGFYNEQFF.

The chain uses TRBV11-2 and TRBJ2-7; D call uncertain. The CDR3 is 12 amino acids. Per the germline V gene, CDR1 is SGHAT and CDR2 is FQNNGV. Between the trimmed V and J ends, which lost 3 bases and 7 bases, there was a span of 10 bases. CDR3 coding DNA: TGTGCCAGCAGCTTGACGGCTTTTGAGCAGTACTTC. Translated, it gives CASSLTAFEQYF.

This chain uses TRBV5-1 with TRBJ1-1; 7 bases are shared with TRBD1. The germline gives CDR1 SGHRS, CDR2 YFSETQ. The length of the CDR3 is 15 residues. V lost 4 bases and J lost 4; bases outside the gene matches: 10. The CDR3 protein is CASSPGQLAGTEAFF. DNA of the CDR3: TGCGCCAGCAGCCCGGGACAGCTTGCGGGCACTGAAGCTTTCTTT.

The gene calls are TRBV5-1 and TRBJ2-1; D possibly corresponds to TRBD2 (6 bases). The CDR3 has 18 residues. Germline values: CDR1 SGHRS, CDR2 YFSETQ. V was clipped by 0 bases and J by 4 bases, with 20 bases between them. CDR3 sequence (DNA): TGCGCCAGCAGCTTGGGGTTGTTGCGGGGCCGAGATTACAATGAGCAGTTCTTC. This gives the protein CASSLGLLRGRDYNEQFF. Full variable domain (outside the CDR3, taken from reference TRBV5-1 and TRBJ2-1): KAGVTQTPRYLIKTRGQQVTLSCSPISGHRSVSWYQQTPGQGLQFLFEYFSETQRNKGNFPGRFSGRQFSNSRSEMNVSTLELGDSALYLCASSLGLLRGRDYNEQFFGPGTRLTVL.

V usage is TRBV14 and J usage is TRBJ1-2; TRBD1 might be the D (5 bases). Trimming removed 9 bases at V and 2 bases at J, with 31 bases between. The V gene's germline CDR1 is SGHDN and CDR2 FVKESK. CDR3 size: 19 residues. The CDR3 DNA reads TGTGCCAGTACTAAGGGTGGGGCGCGGATTAACCCCTTCAACTATGGCTACACCTTC. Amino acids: CASTKGGARINPFNYGYTF.

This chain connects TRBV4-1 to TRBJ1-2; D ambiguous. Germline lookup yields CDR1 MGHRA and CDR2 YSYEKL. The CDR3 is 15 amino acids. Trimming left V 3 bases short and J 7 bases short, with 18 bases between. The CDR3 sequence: CASSHPLGGRSGYTF. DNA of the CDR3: TGCGCCAGCAGCCACCCCTTGGGAGGGAGGAGTGGCTACACCTTC.

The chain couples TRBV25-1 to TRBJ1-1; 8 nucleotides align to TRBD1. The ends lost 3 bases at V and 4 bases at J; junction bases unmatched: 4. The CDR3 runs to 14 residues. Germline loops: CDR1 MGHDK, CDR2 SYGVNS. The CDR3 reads CASSDPGQGTEAFF. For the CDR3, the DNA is TGTGCCAGCAGTGATCCCGGACAGGGCACTGAAGCTTTCTTT.

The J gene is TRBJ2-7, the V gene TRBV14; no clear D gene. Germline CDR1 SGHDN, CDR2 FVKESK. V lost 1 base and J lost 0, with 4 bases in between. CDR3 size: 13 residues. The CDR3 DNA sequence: TGTGCCAGCAGCCAAGGGATCTCCTACGAGCAGTACTTC. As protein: CASSQGISYEQYF.

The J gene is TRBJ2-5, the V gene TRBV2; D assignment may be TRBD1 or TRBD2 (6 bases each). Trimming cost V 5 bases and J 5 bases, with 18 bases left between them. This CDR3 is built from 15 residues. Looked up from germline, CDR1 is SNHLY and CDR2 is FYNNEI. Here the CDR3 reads CASSPVRGPMETQYF. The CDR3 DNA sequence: TGTGCCAGCAGTCCCGTTCGGGGGCCGATGGAGACCCAGTACTTC.

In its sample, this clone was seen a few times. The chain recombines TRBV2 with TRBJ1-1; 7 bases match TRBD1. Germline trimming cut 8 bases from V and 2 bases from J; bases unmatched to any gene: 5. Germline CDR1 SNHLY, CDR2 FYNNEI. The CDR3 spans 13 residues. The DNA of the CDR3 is TGTGCCAGCTCGGGACAGCTAAACACTGAAGCTTTCTTT. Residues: CASSGQLNTEAFF.

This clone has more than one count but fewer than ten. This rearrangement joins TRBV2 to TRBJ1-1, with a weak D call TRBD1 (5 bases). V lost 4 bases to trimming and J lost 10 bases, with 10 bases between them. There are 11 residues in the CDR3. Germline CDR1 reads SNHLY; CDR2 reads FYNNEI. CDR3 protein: CASSVRGTAFF. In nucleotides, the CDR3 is TGTGCCAGCAGTGTGAGGGGTACAGCTTTCTTT.

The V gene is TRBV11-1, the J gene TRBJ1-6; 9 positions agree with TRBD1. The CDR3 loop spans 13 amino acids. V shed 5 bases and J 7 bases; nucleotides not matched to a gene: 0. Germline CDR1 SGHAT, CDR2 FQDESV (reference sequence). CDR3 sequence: CASSTGGNSPLHF. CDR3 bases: TGTGCCAGCAGCACAGGGGGCAATTCACCCCTCCACTTT.

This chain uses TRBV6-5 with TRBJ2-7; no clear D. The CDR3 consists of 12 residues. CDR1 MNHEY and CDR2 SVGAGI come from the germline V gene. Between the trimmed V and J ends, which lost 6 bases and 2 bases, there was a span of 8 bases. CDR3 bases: TGTGCCAGCAGCTCCTCTCCCTACGAGCAGTACTTC. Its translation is CASSSSPYEQYF.